The present T cell receptor beta chain was sequenced within a study of T cell responses to AZD1222 COVID-19 vaccine. Germline V gives CDR1 SGHRS, CDR2 YFSETQ. This CDR3 comprises 13 residues. The ends were cut back, 1 base at V and 6 bases at J, with 8 bases in the middle. A remark on this clone: The target antigen is unknown.

Only in-frame clones appear in the TCRdb table, and some are missing; sequencing was by immunoSEQ multiplex PCR. The table lists 200,000 or so clones, about nine tenths of them singletons, with about 3% in the top ten. Whole-study findings and limits: Most donors were white British, females outnumbered males, and clonal diversity was possibly underestimated. After the peak T cell response, and only then, were repertoires sampled.

The sequence derives from an adult in good health. V usage is TRBV5-1 and J usage is TRBJ1-5; maybe TRBD1 (5 bases). The source was peripheral blood, collected on day 0 of MenACWY control vaccination. This CDR3 reads CASSLTGRQPQHF. The CDR3 region has the DNA TGCGCCAGCAGCTTGACAGGTCGTCAGCCCCAGCATTTT.